The 19 T cell receptor beta chains below come from one sample, sequenced in a study of Tregs in tolerant kidney transplant recipients. The assay was immunoSEQ multiplex PCR, and TCRdb's table has in-frame clones only and misses some. The sample has some 15,000 clones, 45% to 55% seen once; the top ten hold 2.5% to 4%. Their antigens remain unidentified. Recipient PBMCs carried a CFSE label and met irradiated graft donor PBMCs for more than five days before FACS sorting. Material: CD4+ T cells from blood cultured with allogeneic cells, obtained before the transplant. The receptors shown here come from a human patient who received a combined kidney and bone marrow transplant.

The chain recombines TRBV2 with TRBJ2-2; 15 nucleotides align to TRBD2. With 8 bases clipped from V and 6 bases from J, the junction kept 1 base outside the gene matches. CDR3 length equals 14 residues. Looked up from germline, CDR1 is SNHLY and CDR2 is FYNNEI. DNA of the CDR3: TGTGCCAGCGGACTAGCGGGGGGGCCCGGGGAGCTGTTTTTT. It is translated as CASGLAGGPGELFF.

V is TRBV5-5 and J is TRBJ2-3; 7 bases agree with TRBD2. This CDR3 contains 17 residues. The germline CDR1 and CDR2 sequences are SGHKS and YYEKEE (reference sequence). Trimming cost V 4 bases and J 2 bases; bases outside gene matches: 13. Written as DNA, the CDR3 is TGTGCCAGCAGCCGGAAGATAGCGGGCCTCCCCACAGATACGCAGTATTTT. Translation gives CASSRKIAGLPTDTQYF.

The V and J genes are TRBV30 and TRBJ2-2, with D possibly TRBD1 on 6 matching bases. Germline CDR1 and CDR2: GTSNPN and SVGIG (reference sequence). Between the trimmed V and J ends, which lost 6 bases and 6 bases, there was a span of 20 bases. The CDR3 covers 15 residues. This CDR3 reads CACEGNGQKAGELFF. In DNA form, the CDR3 reads TGTGCCTGTGAAGGAAACGGACAGAAGGCCGGGGAGCTGTTTTTT.

This clone has a handful of counts. CDR3 residues: CASSAMDRANTGELFF. In nucleotides, the CDR3 is TGTGCCAGCAGCGCTATGGACAGGGCAAACACCGGGGAGCTGTTTTTT. The chain recombines TRBV11-3 with TRBJ2-2; TRBD1 agrees at 8 bases. The V gene end was trimmed by 5 bases and the J gene end by 2 bases; junction bases not matched to a gene: 7. CDR1 and CDR2 from the germline V gene are SGHNT and YENEEA. This CDR3 has 16 residues.

The chain links TRBV30 to TRBJ2-3; 8 positions match TRBD1. Unmatched junction bases numbered 10, after V lost 3 bases and J lost 2 bases. Germline CDR1 and CDR2: GTSNPN and SVGIG (reference sequence). The CDR3 has 16 amino acids. The CDR3 DNA reads as TGTGCCTGGAGAGCCCATGACAGGGGATACACAGATACGCAGTATTTT. Amino acids: CAWRAHDRGYTDTQYF.

In DNA, the CDR3 is TGTGCCAGCAGTTTACTAGCGGGGGGAAATGAGCAGTTCTTC. It is translated as CASSLLAGGNEQFF. The gene calls are TRBV2 and TRBJ2-1, with 12 bases aligning to TRBD2. This CDR3 comprises 14 residues. Germline assignment: CDR1 SNHLY and CDR2 FYNNEI. V lost 5 bases to trimming and J lost 7 bases; unmatched junction nucleotides: 3.

This clone occurred once. The chain links TRBV6-1 to TRBJ2-7; TRBD1 matches 7 bases. After removal of 5 bases from V and 3 bases from J, the junction contained 4 bases not matched to a gene. The CDR3 runs 13 residues. The germline V gene has CDR1 MNHNS and CDR2 SASEGT. Here the CDR3 reads CASSRQGVYEQYF. In DNA, the CDR3 is TGTGCCAGCAGTCGACAGGGAGTCTACGAGCAGTACTTC.

The chain uses TRBV7-2 and TRBJ2-3; TRBD2 agrees at 14 bases. V lost 4 bases and J lost 4; bases outside the gene matches: 4. This CDR3 contains 16 residues. Germline V gene sequence: CDR1 SGHTA, CDR2 FQGNSA. The CDR3 nucleotides read TGTGCCAGCAGCTCGACTAGCGGGAGGGGTCCAGATACGCAGTATTTT. It specifies CASSSTSGRGPDTQYF.

By sample fraction, this clone is medium-sized. The V gene is TRBV5-4, the J gene TRBJ2-1; TRBD1 matches 8 bases. This CDR3 has 14 residues. V shed 4 bases, J shed 4 bases, and the junction held 4 bases outside the gene matches. Germline-derived CDR1 and CDR2 are SGHNT and YYREEE (reference sequence). The CDR3 loop is CASSVDRAYNEQFF. For the CDR3, the DNA is TGTGCCAGCAGCGTGGACAGGGCTTACAATGAGCAGTTCTTC. The complete variable domain, with remaining parts taken from reference TRBV5-4 and TRBJ2-1, reads ETGVTQSPTHLIKTRGQQVTLRCSSQSGHNTVSWYQQALGQGPQFIFQYYREEENGRGNFPPRFSGLQFPNYSSELNVNALELDDSALYLCASSVDRAYNEQFFGPGTRLTVL.

This clone was recorded a few times. The chain uses TRBV5-1 and TRBJ2-7, with 8 bases matching TRBD2. Germline CDR1 SGHRS, CDR2 YFSETQ. The CDR3 sequence is 15 residues long. V dropped 0 bases and J dropped 3; count of bases not matched to a gene: 5. Here the CDR3 reads CASSLASTSVYEQYF. The CDR3 DNA follows: TGCGCCAGCAGCTTGGCCTCGACTAGCGTCTACGAGCAGTACTTC.

For this clone: Other DNA sequences in the same sample also yield this CDR3. The rearrangement uses TRBV7-8 and TRBJ1-6; D not resolved. Germline-derived CDR1 and CDR2 are SGHVS and FQNEAQ. The V end lost 1 base, the J end lost 6 bases, and 4 bases lay between the germline ends. The CDR3 covers 13 residues. The CDR3 loop is CASSLGGNSPLHF. CDR3 bases: TGTGCCAGCAGCTTAGGAGGTAATTCACCCCTCCACTTT.

This chain uses TRBV2 with TRBJ2-5; weak D call: TRBD2 (5 bases). Germline CDR1 reads SNHLY; CDR2 reads FYNNEI. V was pared by 7 bases and J by 1 base, with 10 bases between. This CDR3 is 13 amino acids long. Written as DNA, the CDR3 is TGTGCCAGCATGAGGGAAGTCCAAGAGACCCAGTACTTC. This sequence encodes CASMREVQETQYF.

Sample share makes this clone medium-sized (0.01 to 0.1%). In the same sample, other DNA sequences code for this CDR3. The V call is TRBV5-4, the J call TRBJ1-6; D call uncertain. The CDR3 consists of 14 residues. Germline values: CDR1 SGHNT, CDR2 YYREEE (reference sequence). V lost 2 bases, J lost 6 bases, and 9 bases lay in between. Written as DNA, the CDR3 is TGTGCCAGCAGCTTCCCAGGCCCTAATTCACCCCTCCACTTT. Translated, it gives CASSFPGPNSPLHF.

This sequence joins TRBV7-2 and TRBJ1-5, with a weak D call TRBD1 (5 bases). This CDR3 region has 16 residues. Germline V gene data show CDR1 as SGHTA and CDR2 as FQGNSA. V lost 1 base to trimming and J lost 2 bases, with 12 bases between them. CDR3 amino acids: CASSLVWGGGNQPQHF. CDR3 coding DNA: TGTGCCAGCAGCTTAGTATGGGGGGGTGGCAATCAGCCCCAGCATTTT.

The chain uses TRBV27 and TRBJ2-7, with a tentative D call TRBD1 (6 bases). The V gene's germline CDR1 is MNHEY and CDR2 SMNVEV (reference sequence). The CDR3 totals 17 residues. V was pared by 2 bases and J by 2 bases, with 19 bases between. The CDR3 DNA reads as TGTGCCAGCAGTTTAATACCAACGGGACACCTGACCTACGAGCAGTACTTC. It encodes CASSLIPTGHLTYEQYF.

The chain couples TRBV6-5 to TRBJ2-7, with 7 positions matching TRBD1. The CDR3 length is 16 residues. The junction had 11 bases not matched to a gene; V was cut back by 2 bases and J by 4 bases. Germline CDR1 and CDR2: MNHEY and SVGAGI. The DNA for the CDR3 is TGTGCCAGCAGTTACGCGGACAGGCCGGGCCGTTACGAGCAGTACTTC. This sequence encodes CASSYADRPGRYEQYF.

This chain connects TRBV28 to TRBJ1-2, with a tentative D call TRBD1 (5 bases). CDR3 size: 12 residues. Per the germline V gene, CDR1 is MDHEN and CDR2 is SYDVKM. V lost 2 bases and J lost 7, with 8 bases in between. The CDR3 protein is CASSLGGLGYTF. The CDR3 region has the DNA TGTGCCAGCAGTTTAGGGGGACTTGGCTACACCTTC.

V usage is TRBV10-3 and J usage is TRBJ2-5; 14 bases are shared with TRBD2. Germline V CDR1 and CDR2: ENHRY, SYGVKD. With 2 bases clipped from V and 7 bases from J, the junction kept 12 bases outside the gene matches. The CDR3 is 18 amino acids. CDR3: CAISEPTGTSGGVRTQYF. CDR3 nucleotide sequence: TGTGCCATCAGTGAGCCGACCGGGACTAGCGGGGGTGTCAGGACCCAGTACTTC.

This clone has only a few counts. The J gene is TRBJ1-2, the V gene TRBV5-1; 8 nucleotides line up with TRBD1. This CDR3 contains 17 residues. From germline, CDR1 is SGHRS and CDR2 YFSETQ. The trim removed 0 bases at V and 8 bases at J, leaving 15 bases unmatched. This chain's CDR3 is CASSLALGRGLRVGYTF. Written as DNA, the CDR3 is TGCGCCAGCAGCTTGGCCTTAGGCAGGGGGCTGCGAGTAGGCTACACCTTC.